This T cell receptor (beta chain) was observed in a study of T cells in Graves' hyperthyroidism and ophthalmopathy (dated by TCRdb to between 2018 and 2020). In the study overall: Peripheral blood was collected at initial diagnosis, before any treatment. TCR V-J signatures able to tell the groups apart were searched for in a discovery cohort of about a hundred patients, of whom 43 had Graves' ophthalmopathy and under 65 had stable Graves' hyperthyroidism. Prospective prediction of ophthalmopathy was tested in an independent validation cohort consisting of 18 hyperthyroidism patients and some 17 patients who later progressed to ophthalmopathy. The 100 discovery patients were divided at random into training and test sets in a 7:3 ratio. Thyroid tissue and blood T-cell repertoires from six Graves' hyperthyroidism patients were also compared in the study. Once sampling was done, hyperthyroidism patients were given methimazole at a starting dose of 30 mg daily, whereas ophthalmopathy patients were given high-dose intravenous methylprednisolone. According to the paper, TCR Vbeta CDR3 sequencing was carried out on over 130 peripheral blood samples, which came from 40 to 45 ophthalmopathy, fewer than 80 hyperthyroidism and about 17 progressor patients. General study outcomes and caveats: Blood samples also contained most of the expanded thyroid clonotypes (frequency above 0.001), which suggests that blood repertoires may reflect thyroid immune responses. In validation, the model predicted progression to ophthalmopathy with approximately 71% sensitivity and 72.22% specificity, a median of 6.5 months before onset. In cross-validation, a model built on a 13 V-J signature told ophthalmopathy apart from stable hyperthyroidism with approximately 90% sensitivity and approximately 84% specificity, and in testing the same model reached 80%/75%. No statistical method was used to fix the sample size in advance, and group allocation was not hidden from the investigators.

Moderately to severely active disease, a Clinical Activity Score of at least 3, a NOSPECS grade of at least 4, and a duration under 3 months were present in ophthalmopathy patients. Exclusion was applied to patients with uncontrolled infections, other autoimmune diseases, pregnancy or lactation. Diagnoses were established on the basis of clinical symptoms, serum thyroxine and TRAb, thyroid ultrasound, and orbital computed tomography. PBMCs were separated from under 12 ml of fresh peripheral blood using Ficoll-Paque density gradient centrifugation. Trizol reagent was used to extract total RNA, and RNA quality was then checked on an Agilent 2100 Bioanalyzer. The TCR beta CDR3 regions were amplified from the RNA transcripts. The first round of RT-PCR for the TCR CDR3 was performed with the HTBI primer set and the Qiagen OneStep RT-PCR kit. Libraries were constructed in a second round of multiplex PCR, after which size selection and purification were carried out. Sequencing of the libraries was done on an Illumina HiSeq2000 using paired-end 100 bp reads. On the authors' methods: SOAPnuke was used to process the raw data, with reads discarded if the reads contained adapters or uncalled bases, had a mean Phred below 15, or lacked an exact constant-primer or identifier match. High-quality paired reads were merged with COPE v1.2.5, and unique nucleotide sequences were defined as clonotypes. MiTCR v1.1 was used to align the clonotypes against IMGT TRBV, TRBD and TRBJ reference segments. The analysis included only V-J combinations with a frequency above 0.0001, which together covered more than 99% of the repertoires. The TCS score was defined as F50 (clonal expansion) divided by E x V (chaos), with BLOSUM62-based TCRdist calculated between CDR3 peptides within each V-J. Welch's t-statistics and random forest reduced approximately 520 V-J features to roughly 13, which were used in a naive Bayes classifier (R e1071). Through fastp at Q25 and MiXCR, TCRdb rebuilt clones from the public reads, retaining in-frame beta chains. Each CDR3 protein gets just one entry, which takes the most common genes and DNA from the rows behind it. The V and J calls and clone size are TCRdb's, not the authors'. The sample data list about 640,000 distinct CDR3 sequences, and about 14% of these were observed just once. In total, the top ten clones hold around an eighth of the sample.

This clonotype was recorded many times. The target of this receptor is not known. One base away there is no much larger clone; base qualities are not given. Trimming takes 7 bases off V and 5 bases off J; junction bases not matched to a gene: 9. The CDR3 numbers 15 residues from cysteine through phenylalanine. The sequence is cut down to CDR3 DNA, 45 bases in frame from base 1. Per the germline V gene, MNHNS is the CDR1 and SASEGT is the CDR2. This sequence was found in a woman aged 45-60 years with Graves' ophthalmopathy. The V and J segments used are TRBV6-1 and TRBJ1-1, with 11 junctional bases fitting TRBD1. The sample consisted of blood. The CDR3 in this case is CASIPGTGGRTEAFF. The nucleotide sequence reads TGTGCCAGCATACCCGGGACAGGGGGAAGGACTGAAGCTTTCTTT.